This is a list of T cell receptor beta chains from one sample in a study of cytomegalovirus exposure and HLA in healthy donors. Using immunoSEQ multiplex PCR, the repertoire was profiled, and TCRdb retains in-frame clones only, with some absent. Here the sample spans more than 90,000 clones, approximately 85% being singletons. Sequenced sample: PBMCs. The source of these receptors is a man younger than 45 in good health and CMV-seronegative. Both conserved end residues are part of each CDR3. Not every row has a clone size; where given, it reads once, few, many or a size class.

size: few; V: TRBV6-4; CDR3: CASRQNSDTGELFF
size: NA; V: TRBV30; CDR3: CAWMASGGAVEQYF
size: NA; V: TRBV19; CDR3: CASSMGEGNQPQHF
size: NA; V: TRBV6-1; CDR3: CASSEDPGPDQPQHF
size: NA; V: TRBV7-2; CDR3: CASRPGGDGYTF
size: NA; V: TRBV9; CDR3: CASSSTPNGADTQYF
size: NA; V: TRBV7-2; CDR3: CASSLSGGDNNEQFF
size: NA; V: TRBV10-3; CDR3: CAISEVASQREQFF
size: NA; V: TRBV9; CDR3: CASSVVAGRIDTQYF
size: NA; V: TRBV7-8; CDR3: CASSLAKSLRDYRNQPQHF
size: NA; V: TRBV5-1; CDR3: CASSLGQSQETQYF
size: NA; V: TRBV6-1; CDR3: CASSDRGRGTDTQYF
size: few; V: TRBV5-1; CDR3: CASSPGAGPQETQYF
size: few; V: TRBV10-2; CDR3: CASSLTGRSSNEQFF
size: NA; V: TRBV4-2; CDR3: CASSYPGTDPGELFF
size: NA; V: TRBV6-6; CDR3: CASSYSGGEAGPQHF
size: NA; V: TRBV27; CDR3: CASSSTQETQYF
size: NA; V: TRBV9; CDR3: CASRGDSRPSGANVLTF
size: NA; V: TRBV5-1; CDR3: CASSLDLAGGPEGTDTQYF
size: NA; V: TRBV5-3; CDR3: CARSLTDTEAFF
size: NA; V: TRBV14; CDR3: CASSQKNSGTSVAYEQYF
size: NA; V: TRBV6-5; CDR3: CASSQLAGSTDTQYF
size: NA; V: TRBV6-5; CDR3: CASSYTRTSGTYEQYF
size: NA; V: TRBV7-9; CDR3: CASSSGQGFGQYF
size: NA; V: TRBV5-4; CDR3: CASSPDRDLHEQYF
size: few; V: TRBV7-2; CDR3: CASSPSTGGHYGYTF
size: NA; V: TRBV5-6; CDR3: CASSPGQGGFETQYF
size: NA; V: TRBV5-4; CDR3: CASSLRRGGYNSPLHF
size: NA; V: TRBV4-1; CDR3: CASSQTLREYEQYF
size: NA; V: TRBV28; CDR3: CASTGDSSNYGYTF
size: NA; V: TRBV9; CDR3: CASSVGAGGGLYQPQHF
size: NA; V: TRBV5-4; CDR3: CASSLVAGGPNNEQFF
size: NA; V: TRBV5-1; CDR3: CASSLAPRSNEQFF
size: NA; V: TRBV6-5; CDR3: CASSSIPGQGNSPLHF
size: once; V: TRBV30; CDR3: CAWSVHGIWAGGDQPQHF
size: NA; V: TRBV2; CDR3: CASTYGGKQADTQYF
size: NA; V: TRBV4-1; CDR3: CASSQEPSGSSYNEQFF
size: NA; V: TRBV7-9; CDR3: CASSLVAETPFEAFF
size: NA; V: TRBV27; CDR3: CASSLNSNSYEQYF
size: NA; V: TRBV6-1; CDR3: CATNPLGQGFQGLFF
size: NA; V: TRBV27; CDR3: CASSLSSVNEQFF
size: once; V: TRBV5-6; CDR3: CANSLFGGGSQPQHF
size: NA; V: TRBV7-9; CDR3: CASSRAGRGGSYNSPLHF
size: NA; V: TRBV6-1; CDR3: CASSEWGENIQYF
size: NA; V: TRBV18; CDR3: CASSPGGQEGNQPQHF
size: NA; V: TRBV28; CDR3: CASSLMGLAVYEQYF
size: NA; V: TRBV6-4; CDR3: CASRSTGGVDNEQFF